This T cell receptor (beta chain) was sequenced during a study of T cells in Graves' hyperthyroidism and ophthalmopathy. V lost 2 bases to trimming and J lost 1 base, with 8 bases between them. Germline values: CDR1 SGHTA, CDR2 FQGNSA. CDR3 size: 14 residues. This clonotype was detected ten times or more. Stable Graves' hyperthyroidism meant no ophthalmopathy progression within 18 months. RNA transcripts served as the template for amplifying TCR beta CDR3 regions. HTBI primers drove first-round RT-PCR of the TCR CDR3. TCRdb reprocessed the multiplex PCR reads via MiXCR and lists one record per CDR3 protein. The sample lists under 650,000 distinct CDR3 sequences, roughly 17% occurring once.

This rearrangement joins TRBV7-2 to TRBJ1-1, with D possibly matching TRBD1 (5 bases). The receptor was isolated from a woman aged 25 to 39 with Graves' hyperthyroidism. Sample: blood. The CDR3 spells CASSLTRANTEAFF. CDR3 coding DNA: TGTGCCAGCAGCTTAACCAGGGCGAACACTGAAGCTTTCTTT.